This record looks at one T cell receptor (beta chain) sequence and its context. No antigen is known for it. Per germline, CDR1 ENHRY and CDR2 SYGVKD. J gave up 6 bases and V 7 bases, and 7 bases lay outside the gene matches. The CDR3 sequence is 13 residues long. The data were obtained in a study of T-cell memory formation after mild COVID-19. Study observations and caveats: The authors did not confirm SARS-CoV-2 specificity of second-wave clones peaking day 37.

One entry per CDR3 protein results from TCRdb running MiXCR on the 5' RACE reads. The table lists 560,000 or so distinct CDR3 sequences, around 16% of them singletons, with about 7.5% in the top ten. The gene calls are TRBV10-3 and TRBJ1-1; 8 nucleotides line up with TRBD1. The origin of this receptor is an adult woman who had mild COVID-19 (a few samples of this study predate the infection). Cell type and time point are not known. Sequences were obtained from PBMCs or a T cell subset sorted from them (not recorded which). CDR3 in amino acids: CAITPDRGSEAFF. As DNA, the CDR3 is TGTGCCATCACTCCCGACAGGGGTTCTGAAGCTTTCTTT.